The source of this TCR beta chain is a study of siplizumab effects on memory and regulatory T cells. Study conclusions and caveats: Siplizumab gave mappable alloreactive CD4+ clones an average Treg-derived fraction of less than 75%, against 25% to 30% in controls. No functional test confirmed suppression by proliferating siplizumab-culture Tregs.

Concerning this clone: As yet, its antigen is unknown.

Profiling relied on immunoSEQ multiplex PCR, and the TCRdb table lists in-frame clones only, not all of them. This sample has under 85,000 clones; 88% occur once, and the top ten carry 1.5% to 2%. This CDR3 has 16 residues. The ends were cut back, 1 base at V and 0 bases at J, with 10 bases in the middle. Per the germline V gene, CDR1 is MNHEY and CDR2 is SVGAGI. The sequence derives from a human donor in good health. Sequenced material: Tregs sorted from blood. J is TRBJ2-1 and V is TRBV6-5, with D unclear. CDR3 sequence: CASSYLSRSSYNEQFF. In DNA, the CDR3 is TGTGCCAGCAGTTACTTAAGCAGAAGCTCCTACAATGAGCAGTTCTTC.